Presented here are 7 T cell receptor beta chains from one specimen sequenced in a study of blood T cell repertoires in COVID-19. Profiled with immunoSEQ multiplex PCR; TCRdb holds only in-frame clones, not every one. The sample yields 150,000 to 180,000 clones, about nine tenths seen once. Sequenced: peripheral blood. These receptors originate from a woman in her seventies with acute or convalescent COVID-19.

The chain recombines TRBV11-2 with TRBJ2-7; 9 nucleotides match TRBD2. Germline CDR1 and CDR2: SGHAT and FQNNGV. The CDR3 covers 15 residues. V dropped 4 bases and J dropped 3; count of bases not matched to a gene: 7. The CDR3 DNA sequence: TGTGCCAGCAGCTCACCGGGACTAGCAAACTACGAGCAGTACTTC. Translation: CASSSPGLANYEQYF. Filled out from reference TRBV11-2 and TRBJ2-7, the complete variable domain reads EAGVAQSPRYKIIEKRQSVAFWCNPISGHATLYWYQQILGQGPKLLIQFQNNGVVDDSQLPKDRFSAERLKGVDSTLKIQPAKLEDSAVYLCASSSPGLANYEQYFGPGTRLTVT.

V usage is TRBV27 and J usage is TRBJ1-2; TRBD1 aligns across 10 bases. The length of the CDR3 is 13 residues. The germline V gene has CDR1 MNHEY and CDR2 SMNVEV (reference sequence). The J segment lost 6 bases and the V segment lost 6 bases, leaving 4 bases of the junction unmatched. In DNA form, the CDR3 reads TGTGCCAGCAGGAGACAGGGGGCGGATGGCTACACCTTC. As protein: CASRRQGADGYTF.

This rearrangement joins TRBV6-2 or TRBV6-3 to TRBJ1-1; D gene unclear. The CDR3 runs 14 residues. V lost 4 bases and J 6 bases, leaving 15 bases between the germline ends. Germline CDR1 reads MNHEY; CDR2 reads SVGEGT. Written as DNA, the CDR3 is TGTGCCAGCAGTTCGACTGGAACAAGCGCTGAAGCTTTCTTT. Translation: CASSSTGTSAEAFF.

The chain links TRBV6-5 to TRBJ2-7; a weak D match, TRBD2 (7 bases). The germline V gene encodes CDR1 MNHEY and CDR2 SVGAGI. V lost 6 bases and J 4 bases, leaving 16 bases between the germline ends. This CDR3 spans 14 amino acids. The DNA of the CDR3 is TGTGCCAGCAGCCGGTTCCGGGGGGCATACGAGCAGTACGTC. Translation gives CASSRFRGAYEQYV.

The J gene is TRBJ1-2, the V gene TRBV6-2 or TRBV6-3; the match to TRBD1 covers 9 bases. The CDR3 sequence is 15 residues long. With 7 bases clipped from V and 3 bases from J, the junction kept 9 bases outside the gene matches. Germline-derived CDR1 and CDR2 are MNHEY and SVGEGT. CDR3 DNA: TGTGCCAGCAACCCTTGGGACAGGGCCTACTATGGCTACACCTTC. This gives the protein CASNPWDRAYYGYTF.

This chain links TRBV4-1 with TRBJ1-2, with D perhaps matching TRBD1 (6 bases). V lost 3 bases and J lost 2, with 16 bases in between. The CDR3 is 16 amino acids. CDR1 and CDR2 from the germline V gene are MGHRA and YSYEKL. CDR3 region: CASSQLFIQGNYGYTF. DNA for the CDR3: TGCGCCAGCAGCCAGCTATTTATACAGGGAAACTATGGCTACACCTTC.

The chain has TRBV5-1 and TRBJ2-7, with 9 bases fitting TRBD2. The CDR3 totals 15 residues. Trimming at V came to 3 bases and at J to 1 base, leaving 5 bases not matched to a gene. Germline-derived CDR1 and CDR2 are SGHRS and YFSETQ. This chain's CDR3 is CASSSGLANSYEQYF. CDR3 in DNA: TGCGCCAGCAGCTCAGGACTAGCGAATTCCTACGAGCAGTACTTC.